This T cell receptor (beta chain) was documented in a study of shared clonotypes between healthy human individuals. Overall study: Donor composition was a couple of women and three men, aged 18 to 49.

V was shortened by 2 bases and J by 2 bases, with 7 bases between the two germline ends. CDR1 is SGHDN, CDR2 FVKESK, per germline. The length of the CDR3 is 14 residues. Details on this clone: Its antigen is unidentified.

General study findings and limits: Limited genetic and exposure-history diversity came from having few donors. Clonotype sharing levels among donors were expected to vary with sequencing depth.

Only Caucasian adults living in Nashville, Tennessee served as donors. The repertoire was sequenced with immunoSEQ multiplex PCR; TCRdb's copy has only in-frame clones and lacks some. The sample lists approximately 500,000 clones, over 60% seen once, with roughly an eighth in the top ten. The source is a woman aged 40 to 50 in good health. Some clones in this sample may be carry-over from other donors' samples. The sequenced material came from PBMCs. The chain combines TRBV14 with TRBJ2-1; possible D gene TRBD1, 6 bases. For the CDR3, the DNA is TGTGCCAGCAGCCAAACAGGGACCTACAATGAGCAGTTCTTC. It yields the protein CASSQTGTYNEQFF.